The 22 T cell receptor beta chains given below trace back to one sample, sequenced in a study of blood T cell repertoires in COVID-19. Measured with immunoSEQ multiplex PCR; TCRdb has only the in-frame clones, and not every one. The sample yields roughly 250,000 clones, roughly 90% seen once. The sequenced sample was peripheral blood. These receptors were obtained from a man between 25 and 39 years old with acute or convalescent COVID-19.

The rearrangement joins TRBV11-2 to TRBJ1-4; 7 bases are a match to TRBD1. The CDR3 sequence is 16 residues long. The germline CDR1 and CDR2 sequences are SGHAT and FQNNGV. Unmatched junction bases numbered 6, after V lost 3 bases and J lost 2 bases. This CDR3 reads CASSFGRGVTNEKLFF. CDR3 nucleotides: TGTGCCAGCAGCTTTGGCAGGGGGGTGACTAATGAAAAACTGTTTTTT.

The chain has TRBV28 and TRBJ1-2, with 10 positions matching TRBD1. This CDR3 comprises 15 residues. CDR1 and CDR2 from the germline V gene are MDHEN and SYDVKM. After removal of 3 bases from V and 4 bases from J, the junction contained 5 bases not matched to a gene. The CDR3 DNA reads TGTGCCAGCAGTTTCCAGGACAGGGGGGGCTATGGCTACACCTTC. Translated: CASSFQDRGGYGYTF.

V usage is TRBV2 and J usage is TRBJ1-5, with D unresolved. Trimming removed 8 bases from V and 6 bases from J, with 14 bases in between. This CDR3 comprises 13 residues. The germline V gene encodes CDR1 SNHLY and CDR2 FYNNEI. CDR3 loop: CASRPRARQPQHF. In DNA, the CDR3 is TGTGCCAGCCGGCCGCGGGCCCGTCAGCCCCAGCATTTT.

The chain links TRBV18 to TRBJ2-1; weak D call: TRBD2 (5 bases). The V end was cut by 0 bases, the J end by 5 bases, with 14 bases between. The CDR3 loop spans 16 amino acids. CDR1 is KGHSH and CDR2 is LQKENI in the germline V gene. In nucleotides, the CDR3 is TGTGCCAGCTCACCACCCGGTAACCCGAGGGACAATGAGCAGTTCTTC. It specifies CASSPPGNPRDNEQFF.

The chain couples TRBV11-2 to TRBJ1-1, with 9 bases that match TRBD1. The CDR3 is 16 amino acids. Per germline, CDR1 SGHAT and CDR2 FQNNGV. The V and J ends lost 5 bases and 3 bases, in that order; junction bases with no gene match: 10. In DNA form, the CDR3 reads TGTGCCAGCAGCATTTTCCCAGGACAGGGGCACACTGAAGCTTTCTTT. It translates to CASSIFPGQGHTEAFF. The variable domain in full, completed from reference TRBV11-2 and TRBJ1-1, reads EAGVAQSPRYKIIEKRQSVAFWCNPISGHATLYWYQQILGQGPKLLIQFQNNGVVDDSQLPKDRFSAERLKGVDSTLKIQPAKLEDSAVYLCASSIFPGQGHTEAFFGQGTRLTVV.

This sequence joins TRBV7-8 and TRBJ2-3, with 8 nucleotides matching TRBD2. The CDR3 length is 17 residues. Germline V gene lookup returns CDR1 SGHVS and CDR2 FQNEAQ. Trimming cost V 7 bases and J 3 bases; bases outside gene matches: 15. CDR3 DNA: TGTGCCAGCAAATCGGGGCTAGCGGGCCCGAATACAGATACGCAGTATTTT. As protein: CASKSGLAGPNTDTQYF.

The genes are TRBV24-1 and TRBJ1-4; D is undetermined. Trimming shortened V by 4 bases and J by 7 bases, and 18 bases separated the two germline ends. This CDR3 has 16 amino acids. CDR1 KGHDR and CDR2 SFDVKD come from the germline V gene. For the CDR3, the DNA is TGTGCCACCAGTGACGCCCAGGCTGTCTTGCTTGAAAAACTGTTTTTT. Its translation is CATSDAQAVLLEKLFF.

Details on this clone: Compared with germline, one end of the junction differs, possibly owing to a read error. V is TRBV5-1 and J is TRBJ2-7; D uncertain. The germline gives CDR1 SGHRS, CDR2 YFSETQ. The CDR3 has 9 residues. The CDR3 DNA reads as TGCGCCAGCAGCCCGACCGGGTTTTTC. Its translation: CASSPTGFF. Variable domain in full (rest from reference TRBV5-1 and TRBJ2-7): KAGVTQTPRYLIKTRGQQVTLSCSPISGHRSVSWYQQTPGQGLQFLFEYFSETQRNKGNFPGRFSGRQFSNSRSEMNVSTLELGDSALYLCASSPTGFFGPGTRLTVT.

V and J are TRBV5-1 and TRBJ1-1, with D perhaps TRBD1 (6 bases). CDR1 and CDR2 (germline): SGHRS, YFSETQ. Trimming shortened V by 4 bases and J by 3 bases, and 19 bases separated the two germline ends. This CDR3 is built from 16 residues. CDR3 DNA sequence: TGCGCCAGCAGCCCAGGGACACCCCGAGGGGACACTGAAGCTTTCTTT. Translating gives CASSPGTPRGDTEAFF.

The V call is TRBV9, the J call TRBJ2-3; the D is unclear. V was cut by 3 bases and J by 0 bases, with 8 bases left in between. The CDR3 sequence is 14 residues long. Per germline, CDR1 SGDLS and CDR2 YYNGEE. The CDR3 bases are TGTGCCAGCAGCGCCCTTATTAGCACAGATACGCAGTATTTT. This sequence encodes CASSALISTDTQYF. The variable domain in full, completed from reference TRBV9 and TRBJ2-3, reads DSGVTQTPKHLITATGQRVTLRCSPRSGDLSVYWYQQSLDQGLQFLIQYYNGEERAKGNILERFSAQQFPDLHSELNLSSLELGDSALYFCASSALISTDTQYFGPGTRLTVL.

The J gene is TRBJ1-2, the V gene TRBV6-5, with 7 bases aligning to TRBD1. With 2 bases clipped from V and 8 bases from J, the junction kept 5 bases outside the gene matches. Germline V gene lookup returns CDR1 MNHEY and CDR2 SVGAGI. CDR3 size: 13 residues. The CDR3 is CASSYRGQGGYTF. The CDR3 DNA reads TGTGCCAGCAGTTACAGGGGGCAGGGAGGCTACACCTTC.

This rearrangement joins TRBV6-2 or TRBV6-3 to TRBJ1-5; 8 bases fit TRBD1. CDR3 length: 17 residues. Germline assignment: CDR1 MNHEY and CDR2 SVGEGT. The ends lost 1 base at V and 5 bases at J; junction bases unmatched: 10. The CDR3 reads CASSYFPQGVRHQPQHF. CDR3 DNA: TGTGCCAGCAGTTACTTCCCACAGGGGGTTAGGCATCAGCCCCAGCATTTT.

This sequence joins TRBV7-8 and TRBJ2-4, with TRBD2 matching over 7 bases. The V and J ends lost 1 base and 7 bases, in that order; junction bases with no gene match: 16. CDR1 SGHVS and CDR2 FQNEAQ come from the germline V gene. CDR3 length: 18 residues. The CDR3 DNA is TGTGCCAGCAGCTTAGGCGGGGGACTTCTATTAGCCAGGAACATTCAGTACTTC. Protein: CASSLGGGLLLARNIQYF.

The chain couples TRBV9 to TRBJ2-1, with D unresolved. The V and J ends lost 4 bases and 12 bases respectively, with 17 bases between them. The CDR3 has 13 amino acids. Germline CDR1 is SGDLS and CDR2 is YYNGEE. The CDR3 is CASSPSDLLGQFF. CDR3 coding DNA: TGTGCCAGCAGCCCCTCCGATTTGCTAGGGCAGTTCTTC.

V usage is TRBV5-1 and J usage is TRBJ1-2, with 7 bases matching TRBD1. Germline trimming cut 4 bases from V and 9 bases from J; bases unmatched to any gene: 15. The CDR3 runs to 15 residues. Per the germline V gene, CDR1 is SGHRS and CDR2 is YFSETQ. This chain's CDR3 is CASSPTRGILASYTF. In nucleotides, the CDR3 is TGCGCCAGCAGCCCGACCAGGGGGATCCTTGCGAGCTACACCTTC.

This chain joins TRBV28 and TRBJ1-5, with D unclear. Trimming removed 4 bases at V and 12 bases at J, with 16 bases between. The CDR3 totals 13 residues. Germline V CDR1 and CDR2: MDHEN, SYDVKM. Here the CDR3 DNA reads TGTGCCAGCAGTTACACTAACCGACCACTCCAGCATTTT. Translating gives CASSYTNRPLQHF. Full variable domain (rest looked up from reference TRBV28 and TRBJ1-5): DVKVTQSSRYLVKRTGEKVFLECVQDMDHENMFWYRQDPGLGLRLIYFSYDVKMKEKGDIPEGYSVSREKKERFSLILESASTNQTSMYLCASSYTNRPLQHFGDGTRLSIL.

The chain carries TRBV11-2 and TRBJ2-2; D is possibly TRBD2 (7 bases). V lost 6 bases, J lost 3 bases, and 14 bases lay in between. This CDR3 has 15 residues. Germline V gene data show CDR1 as SGHAT and CDR2 as FQNNGV. The CDR3 coding sequence is TGTGCCAGCAGGAAGGGGGGGCCGGACACCGGGGAGCTGTTTTTT. Protein sequence: CASRKGGPDTGELFF. Full variable domain (missing parts from reference TRBV11-2 and TRBJ2-2): EAGVAQSPRYKIIEKRQSVAFWCNPISGHATLYWYQQILGQGPKLLIQFQNNGVVDDSQLPKDRFSAERLKGVDSTLKIQPAKLEDSAVYLCASRKGGPDTGELFFGEGSRLTVL.

The chain carries TRBV27 and TRBJ1-3; D is uncertain. V was cut by 4 bases and J by 4 bases, with 14 bases left in between. The V gene's germline CDR1 is MNHEY and CDR2 SMNVEV (reference sequence). This CDR3 is 15 amino acids long. The CDR3 coding sequence is TGTGCCAGCAGTTCGATAGTATTATTCGGAAACACCATATATTTT. This sequence encodes CASSSIVLFGNTIYF.

This chain connects TRBV25-1 to TRBJ2-1; D perhaps matches TRBD2 (5 bases). The V gene lost 4 bases and the J gene lost 7 bases, with 14 bases spanning the gap. Germline V gene data show CDR1 as MGHDK and CDR2 as SYGVNS. The CDR3 has 14 residues. CDR3 loop: CASSVGVWENEQFF. In DNA, the CDR3 is TGTGCCAGCAGTGTAGGTGTTTGGGAGAATGAGCAGTTCTTC.

The V call is TRBV3-1 (or the pseudogene TRBV3-2), the J call TRBJ1-1; D ambiguous. Germline V gives CDR1 LGHDT, CDR2 YNNKEL (reference sequence). This CDR3 is 15 amino acids long. Trimming took 4 bases from V and 2 from J, leaving 14 bases between them. The CDR3 nucleotides read TGTGCCAGCAGCCGCAACCGGGATCCTAACACTGAAGCTTTCTTT. This gives the protein CASSRNRDPNTEAFF.

The chain carries TRBV3-1 (or the pseudogene TRBV3-2) and TRBJ2-5, with TRBD2 matching 8 bases. Unmatched junction bases numbered 2, after V lost 4 bases and J lost 1 base. CDR1 is LGHDT and CDR2 is YNNKEL in the germline V gene (reference sequence). This CDR3 comprises 14 residues. Here the CDR3 DNA reads TGTGCCAGCAGCCGTACTAGCGGCCAAGAGACCCAGTACTTC. Translating gives CASSRTSGQETQYF.

The rearrangement joins TRBV6-1 to TRBJ2-5; D remains unclear. The germline CDR1 and CDR2 sequences are MNHNS and SASEGT. Trimming shortened V by 1 base and J by 2 bases, and 8 bases separated the two germline ends. The CDR3 covers 14 residues. The CDR3: CASSEGRLQETQYF. As DNA, the CDR3 is TGTGCCAGCAGTGAAGGCCGACTTCAAGAGACCCAGTACTTC.